This TCR beta chain was captured by sequencing in a study of long-term antiretroviral therapy in people with HIV. Study-level results: Diversity rose after ART but stayed below transplant donor controls. Unavailable data included ART adherence, viral resistance and therapy changes (switches in treatment).

Every one of the participants with HIV received treatment in the United States. The V and J ends lost 3 bases and 6 bases respectively, with 12 bases between them. Germline V gives CDR1 SGHTA, CDR2 FQGNSA. The CDR3 contains 14 residues. Run at survey level, the immunoSEQ assay was version v3.0. Researchers set sequencing to target roughly 40,000-50,000 T-cell genomes per sample. The repertoire was sequenced with immunoSEQ multiplex PCR; TCRdb's copy has only in-frame clones and lacks some. The sample includes tens of thousands of clones, 70% to 90% of them seen just once. Comments on this clone: What it binds is not known.

V usage is TRBV7-2 and J usage is TRBJ2-1, with a tentative D call TRBD1 (6 bases). The sequence was obtained from a man aged 18 to 30 with HIV. The sample in question was unsorted PBMCs, obtained 2.2 years after starting antiretroviral therapy. The DNA of the CDR3 is TGTGCCAGCAGCTTTAGGGACACCAGCAATGAGCAGTTCTTC. Translating gives CASSFRDTSNEQFF.